This TCR beta chain was identified in a study of CD8 T cells in ankylosing spondylitis. Broader study findings: A TCR beta motif of 7 to 9 highly homologous variants seemed to mark ankylosing spondylitis blood. Disease-linked clones were CD8+ and relatively rare in peripheral blood. The authors reported significant enrichment of disease-linked clones in matched ankylosing spondylitis synovial fluid. Prior work had noted some motif variants in reactive arthritis blood and synovial fluid.

CDR1 DFQATT and CDR2 SNEGSKA come from the germline V gene (reference sequence). This CDR3 region has 13 residues. This clonotype was counted many times. Its specificity is unknown. 5'-RACE, quantitative and with molecular barcodes, yielded the TCR beta libraries. Using its own MiXCR run on the 5' RACE reads, TCRdb lists one record per CDR3 protein. The sample yields around 440,000 distinct CDR3 sequences, about 15% seen once. Sequencing was done on a sample of blood, either unsorted or a sorted T cell fraction (not recorded which). This sequence was found in a male donor with ankylosing spondylitis. The V and J genes are TRBV20-1 and TRBJ2-7; 7 nucleotides line up with TRBD1. This CDR3 is CSPNRDRAYEQYF. The CDR3 DNA reads TGCAGCCCAAACCGGGACAGAGCCTACGAGCAGTACTTC.